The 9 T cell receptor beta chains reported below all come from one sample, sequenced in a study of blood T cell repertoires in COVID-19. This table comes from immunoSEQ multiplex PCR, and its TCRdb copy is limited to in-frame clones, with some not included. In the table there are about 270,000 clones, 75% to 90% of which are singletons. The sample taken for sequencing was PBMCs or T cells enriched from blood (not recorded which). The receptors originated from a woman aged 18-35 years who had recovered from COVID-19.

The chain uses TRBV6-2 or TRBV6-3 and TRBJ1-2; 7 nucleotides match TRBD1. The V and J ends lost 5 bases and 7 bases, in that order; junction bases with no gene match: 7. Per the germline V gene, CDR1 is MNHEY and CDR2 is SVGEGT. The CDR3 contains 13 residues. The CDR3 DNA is TGTGCCAGCAGTCGGACAGGCTCTGGTGGCTACACCTTC. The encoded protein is CASSRTGSGGYTF.

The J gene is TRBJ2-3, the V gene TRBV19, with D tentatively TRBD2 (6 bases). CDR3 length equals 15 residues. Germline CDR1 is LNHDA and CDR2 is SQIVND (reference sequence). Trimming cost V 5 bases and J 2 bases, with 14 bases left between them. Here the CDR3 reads CASSPERVATDTQYF. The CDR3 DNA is TGTGCCAGTAGTCCGGAGCGGGTGGCCACAGATACGCAGTATTTT.

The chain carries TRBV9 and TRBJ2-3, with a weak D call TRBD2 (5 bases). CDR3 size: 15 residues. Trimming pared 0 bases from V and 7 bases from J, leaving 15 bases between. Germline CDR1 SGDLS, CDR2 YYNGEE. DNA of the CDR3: TGTGCCAGCAGCGTAGATGCGGGTCACGCAAATACGCAGTATTTT. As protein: CASSVDAGHANTQYF.

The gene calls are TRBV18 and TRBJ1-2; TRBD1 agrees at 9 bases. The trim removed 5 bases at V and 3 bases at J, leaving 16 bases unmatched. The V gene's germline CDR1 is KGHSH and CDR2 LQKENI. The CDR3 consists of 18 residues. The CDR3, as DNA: TGTGCCAGCTCATCATCTCCCGGGACAGGGTTGGTTGACTATGGCTACACCTTC. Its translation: CASSSSPGTGLVDYGYTF.

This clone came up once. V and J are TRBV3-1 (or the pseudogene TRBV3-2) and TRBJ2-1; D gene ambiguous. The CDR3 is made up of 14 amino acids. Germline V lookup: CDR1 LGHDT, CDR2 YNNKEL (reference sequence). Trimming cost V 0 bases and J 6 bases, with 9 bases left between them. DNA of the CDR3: TGTGCCAGCAGCCAAGATCTACGATCCAATGAGCAGTTCTTC. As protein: CASSQDLRSNEQFF.

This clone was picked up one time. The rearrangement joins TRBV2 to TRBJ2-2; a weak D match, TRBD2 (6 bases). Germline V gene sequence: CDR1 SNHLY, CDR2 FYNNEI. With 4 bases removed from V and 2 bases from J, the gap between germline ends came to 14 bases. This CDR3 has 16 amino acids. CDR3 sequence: CASSALGGSNTGELFF. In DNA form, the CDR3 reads TGTGCCAGCAGTGCCCTCGGGGGATCAAACACCGGGGAGCTGTTTTTT.

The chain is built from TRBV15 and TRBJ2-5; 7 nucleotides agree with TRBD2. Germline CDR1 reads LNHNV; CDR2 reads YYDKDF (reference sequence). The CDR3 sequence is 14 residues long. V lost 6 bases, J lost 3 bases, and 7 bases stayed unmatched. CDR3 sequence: CATRGGSGEETQYF. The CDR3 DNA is TGTGCCACCAGGGGTGGGAGCGGGGAAGAGACCCAGTACTTC.

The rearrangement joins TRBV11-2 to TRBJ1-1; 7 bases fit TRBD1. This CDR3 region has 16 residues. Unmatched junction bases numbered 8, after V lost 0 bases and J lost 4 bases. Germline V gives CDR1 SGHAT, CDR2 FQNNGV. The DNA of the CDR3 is TGTGCCAGCAGCTTAGATCGCGCAGGGGGAGGCACTGAAGCTTTCTTT. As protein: CASSLDRAGGGTEAFF.

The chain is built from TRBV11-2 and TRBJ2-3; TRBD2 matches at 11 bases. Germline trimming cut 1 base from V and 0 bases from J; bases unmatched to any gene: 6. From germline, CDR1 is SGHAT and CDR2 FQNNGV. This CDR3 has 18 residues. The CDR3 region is CASSLASSGGPSTDTQYF. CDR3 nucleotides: TGTGCCAGCAGCTTAGCGTCTAGCGGGGGGCCTAGCACAGATACGCAGTATTTT.